Included here is one T cell receptor (beta chain) sequence, with context. The target antigen is unknown. Only in-frame clones appear in the TCRdb table, and some are missing; sequencing was by immunoSEQ multiplex PCR. The table shows 55,000 to 70,000 clones, with around nine tenths occurring only once. This sample is drawn from a study of cytomegalovirus exposure and HLA in healthy donors. Study results and limitations: Researchers reported that a few CMV-associated chains were confirmed in vitro as CMV antigen-specific.

Sequencing was done on a sample of PBMCs. This receptor was obtained from a woman aged 18-30 years in good health and CMV-seronegative.

CDR3 nucleotides: TGTGCCAGCAGTGACGGAGGATTAAATCAGCCCCAGCATTTT. Protein sequence: CASSDGGLNQPQHF. The chain combines TRBV6-1 with TRBJ1-5; D is unclear. V shed 3 bases and J shed 4 bases, with 10 bases lying between them. CDR3 size: 14 residues. Germline lookup yields CDR1 MNHNS and CDR2 SASEGT.